The TCR beta chain under discussion was sequenced for a study of blood T cell repertoires in COVID-19. The overall study: Samples came from the United States, Italy and Spain, spanning acute and convalescent COVID-19.

CDR3 length: 14 amino acids. V was shortened by 6 bases and J by 2 bases, with 14 bases between the two germline ends. Germline CDR1 is MDHEN and CDR2 is SYDVKM. This clone came up once. Per the authors' pipeline: Scientists estimated how many nucleated cells there were by amplifying reference gene primers. The table came from immunoSEQ multiplex PCR; TCRdb's copy has only in-frame clones and leaves some out. V and J calls plus clone size are reproduced from that table; the DNA served to infer D and trimming. The sample includes 120,000 to 150,000 clones, about nine tenths seen only once; the top ten take about 2.3%.

This chain uses TRBV28 with TRBJ2-7; TRBD1 is a possible D gene (6 bases). Sample: peripheral blood. The receptor comes from a human donor in a cohort sampled during active COVID-19. The CDR3 DNA is TGTGCCAGCAGGTCCCAGGGGATGCCCTACGAGCAGTACTTC. This gives the protein CASRSQGMPYEQYF. The full variable domain, completed using reference TRBV28 and TRBJ2-7, is DVKVTQSSRYLVKRTGEKVFLECVQDMDHENMFWYRQDPGLGLRLIYFSYDVKMKEKGDIPEGYSVSREKKERFSLILESASTNQTSMYLCASRSQGMPYEQYFGPGTRLTVT.